This record looks at one TCR beta chain sequence and its context. This sample was included in a study of radiation and T cells in renal cell carcinoma. As for time point: blood 4 weeks post-SBRT, at nephrectomy. Treatment of the sample: 15 Gy SBRT to primary tumor, nephrectomy 4 weeks later. Nephrectomy followed 15 Gy stereotactic body radiation by 4 weeks. Here immunoSEQ multiplex PCR was the method, and the copy in TCRdb shows in-frame clones only, minus some. The sample records 130,000 to 150,000 clones, 70% to 90% being singletons. Germline-derived CDR1 and CDR2 are SGHDN and FVKESK. The trim removed 4 bases at V and 3 bases at J, leaving 2 bases unmatched. This CDR3 is built from 14 residues.

The material was blood, obtained from a patient whose treatment included radiotherapy and nephrectomy. The TCR comes from a woman between 45 and 65 years old with renal cell carcinoma. This chain joins TRBV14 and TRBJ2-3; TRBD2 matches at 9 bases. CDR3 nucleotides: TGTGCCAGCAGCCGGCGGGGGGGTACAGATACGCAGTATTTT. Translation gives CASSRRGGTDTQYF.